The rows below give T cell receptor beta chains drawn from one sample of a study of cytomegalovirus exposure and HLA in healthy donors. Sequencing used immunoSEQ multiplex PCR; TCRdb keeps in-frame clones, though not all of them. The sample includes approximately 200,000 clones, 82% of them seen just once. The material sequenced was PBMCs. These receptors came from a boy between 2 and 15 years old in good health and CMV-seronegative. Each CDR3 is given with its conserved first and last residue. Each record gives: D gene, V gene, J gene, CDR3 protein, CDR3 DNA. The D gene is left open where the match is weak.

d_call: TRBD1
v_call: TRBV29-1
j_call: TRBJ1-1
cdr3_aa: CSVGLVTGGIEAFF
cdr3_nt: TGCAGCGTTGGGCTAGTGACAGGGGGCATAGAAGCTTTCTTT

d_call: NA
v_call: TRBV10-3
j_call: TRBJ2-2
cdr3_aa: CAISTLADSNTGELFF
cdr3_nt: TGTGCCATCAGTACCTTAGCGGACTCGAACACCGGGGAGCTGTTTTTT

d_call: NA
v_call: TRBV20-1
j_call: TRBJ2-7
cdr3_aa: CGAREAGEQYF
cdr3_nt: TGCGGTGCTAGAGAGGCGGGCGAGCAGTACTTC

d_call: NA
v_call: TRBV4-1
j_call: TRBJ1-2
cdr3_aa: CASSQPGRDLRYTF
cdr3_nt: TGCGCCAGCAGCCAACCCGGCAGGGATCTTCGCTACACCTTC

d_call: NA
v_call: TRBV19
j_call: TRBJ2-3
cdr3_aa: CASSIGRSTDTQYF
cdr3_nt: TGTGCCAGTAGTATTGGCAGATCCACAGATACGCAGTATTTT

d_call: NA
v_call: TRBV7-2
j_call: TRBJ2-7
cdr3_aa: CASSSFYEQYF
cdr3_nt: TGTGCCAGCAGCTCGTTCTACGAGCAGTACTTC

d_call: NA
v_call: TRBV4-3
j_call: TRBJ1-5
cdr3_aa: CASSQDRRGNQPQHF
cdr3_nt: TGCGCCAGCAGCCAAGATAGGAGGGGCAATCAGCCCCAGCATTTT

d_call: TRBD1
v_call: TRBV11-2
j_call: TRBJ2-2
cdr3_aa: CASSARQGNTGELFF
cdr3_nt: TGTGCCAGCAGCGCCAGACAGGGCAACACCGGGGAGCTGTTTTTT

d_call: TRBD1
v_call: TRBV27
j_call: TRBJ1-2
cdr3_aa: CASSLAGTGDYGYTF
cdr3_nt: TGTGCCAGCAGTTTAGCCGGGACAGGCGACTATGGCTACACCTTC

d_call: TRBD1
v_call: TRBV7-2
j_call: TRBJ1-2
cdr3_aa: CASSSTPGTGYGYTF
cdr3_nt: TGTGCCAGCAGCTCCACCCCCGGGACAGGGTATGGTTACACCTTC

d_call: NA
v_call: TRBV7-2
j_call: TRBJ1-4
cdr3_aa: CASSLGWRSAATNEKLFF
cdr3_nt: TGTGCCAGCAGCTTAGGGTGGAGGTCAGCTGCAACTAATGAAAAACTGTTTTTT

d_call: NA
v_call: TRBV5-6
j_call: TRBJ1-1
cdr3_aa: CASSLGSGHLKTFF
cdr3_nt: TGTGCCAGCAGCTTGGGGTCGGGACACCTGAAAACTTTCTTT

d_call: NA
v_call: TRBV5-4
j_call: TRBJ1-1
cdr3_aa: CASRPPRAQDTEAFF
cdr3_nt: TGTGCCAGCCGACCACCGAGGGCGCAAGACACTGAAGCTTTCTTT

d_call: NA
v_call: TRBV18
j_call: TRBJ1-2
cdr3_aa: CASSPRTNSPTAINYGYTF
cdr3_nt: TGTGCCAGCTCACCACGGACCAACTCACCGACAGCTATAAACTATGGCTACACCTTC

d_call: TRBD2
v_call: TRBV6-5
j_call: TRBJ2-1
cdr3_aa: CASSQHSGAYNEQFF
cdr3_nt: TGTGCCAGCAGTCAACATAGCGGGGCCTACAATGAGCAGTTCTTC

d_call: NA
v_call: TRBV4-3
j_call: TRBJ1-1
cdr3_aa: CASSQVFVSGPGMNTEAFF
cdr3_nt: TGCGCCAGCAGCCAAGTTTTCGTTAGCGGTCCCGGCATGAACACTGAAGCTTTCTTT

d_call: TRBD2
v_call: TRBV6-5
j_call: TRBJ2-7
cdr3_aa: CASSYSGGIGYEQYF
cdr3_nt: TGTGCCAGCAGTTACTCGGGGGGGATTGGCTACGAGCAGTACTTC

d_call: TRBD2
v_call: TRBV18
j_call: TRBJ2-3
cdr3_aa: CASSPLAGTSTDTQYF
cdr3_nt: TGTGCCAGCTCACCGCTAGCGGGGACTAGCACAGATACGCAGTATTTT

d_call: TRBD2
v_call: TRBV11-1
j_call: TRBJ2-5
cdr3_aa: CASSFGGGAWETQYF
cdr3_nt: TGTGCCAGCAGCTTCGGCGGGGGGGCGTGGGAGACCCAGTACTTC

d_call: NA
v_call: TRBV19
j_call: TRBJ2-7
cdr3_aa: CASSIAISGREQYF
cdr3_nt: TGTGCCAGTAGTATCGCTATTTCAGGGCGCGAGCAGTACTTC

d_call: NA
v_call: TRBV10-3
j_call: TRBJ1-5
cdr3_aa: CAISALALGGAGQPQHF
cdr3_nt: TGTGCCATCAGTGCGTTGGCCCTAGGGGGGGCTGGGCAGCCCCAGCATTTT

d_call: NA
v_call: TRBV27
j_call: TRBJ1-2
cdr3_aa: CASSSQGYGYTF
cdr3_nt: TGTGCCAGCAGTTCACAGGGCTATGGCTACACCTTC